This T cell receptor beta chain was recovered during a study of blood T cell repertoires in COVID-19. At the level of the study: There were acute and convalescent COVID-19 samples, and they came from the United States, Italy and Spain.

This CDR3 has 15 amino acids. V lost 0 bases and J 2 bases, leaving 11 bases between the germline ends. Germline V gene data show CDR1 as SGDLS and CDR2 as YYNGEE. The method was immunoSEQ multiplex PCR; TCRdb's version includes in-frame clones alone and lacks a portion of them. The profile covers about 200,000 clones, with 80% to 90% appearing a single time and more than 4.5% taken by the ten largest. Membership in each cohort depended on participant-reported clinical history. Sequenced input: PBMCs or T cells enriched from blood (not recorded which). This sequence originates from a woman aged 50 to 60 who had been exposed to COVID-19. The V call is TRBV9, the J call TRBJ1-2; D is unclear. For the CDR3, the DNA is TGTGCCAGCAGCGTAGATGGCTCCCCGAACTATGGCTACACCTTC. It specifies CASSVDGSPNYGYTF.